This T cell receptor beta chain was captured by sequencing in a study of technical replicates of blood from a few donors. This clone was seen a single time. Sequencing was performed with immunoSEQ multiplex PCR; in TCRdb, only in-frame clones are kept and a portion is missing. The sample records under 70,000 clones, just over 90% being singletons. CDR3 length: 14 amino acids. Germline CDR1 reads SGHRS; CDR2 reads YFSETQ. V lost 2 bases to trimming and J lost 4 bases; unmatched junction nucleotides: 3. The rearrangement uses TRBV5-1 and TRBJ2-7; TRBD2 aligns across 10 bases. The specimen was PBMCs. This clonotype originated in a human donor in good health. Some clones in this sample may be carry-over from other donors' samples. The CDR3 is CASSFTSGVYEQYF. The CDR3 DNA sequence: TGCGCCAGCAGCTTCACTAGCGGGGTTTACGAGCAGTACTTC.